This T cell receptor (beta chain) was sequenced during a study of T cells in tuberculosis. Turning to the study itself: Sequenced TCRs come from CD1B-GMM tetramer-binding T cells.

Findings of the study overall: Samples were chosen by availability of cryopreserved specimens. GMM-specific TCRs were nearer to active tuberculosis alpha repertoires, suggesting expansion.

Trimming at V came to 0 bases and at J to 0 bases, leaving 8 bases not matched to a gene. This CDR3 is 18 amino acids long. About this clone: Its antigen is undetermined.

At study entry, adolescents had tuberculin skin tests and IGRA screening. The table came from immunoSEQ multiplex PCR; TCRdb's copy has only in-frame clones and leaves some out. The sample yields fewer than 35,000 clones, less than 97% seen once. This receptor was obtained from a donor aged 10 to 29 with latent tuberculosis or without tuberculosis infection. Sequenced material: PBMCs. V gene TRBV23-1 combines with J gene TRBJ2-1; 7 bases are shared with TRBD1. TRBV23-1 is known as an ORF, though its function is uncertain. CDR3 loop: CASSQSLRDSSSYNEQFF. The CDR3 nucleotides are TGCGCCAGCAGTCAATCTCTCCGGGACAGTAGCTCCTACAATGAGCAGTTCTTC.